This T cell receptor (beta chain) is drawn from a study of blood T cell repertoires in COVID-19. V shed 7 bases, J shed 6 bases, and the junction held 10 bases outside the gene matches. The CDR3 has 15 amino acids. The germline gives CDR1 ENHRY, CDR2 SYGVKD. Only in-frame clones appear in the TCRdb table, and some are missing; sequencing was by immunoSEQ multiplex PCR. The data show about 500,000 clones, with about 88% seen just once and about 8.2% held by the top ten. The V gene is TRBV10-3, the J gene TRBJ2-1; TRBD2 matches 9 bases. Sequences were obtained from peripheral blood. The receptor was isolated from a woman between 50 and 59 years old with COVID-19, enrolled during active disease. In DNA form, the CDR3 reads TGTGCCATCAATTCTGTAGCGGGGGAAGGCAATGAGCAGTTCTTC. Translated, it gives CAINSVAGEGNEQFF.